The 23 T cell receptor beta chains reported below all come from one sample, sequenced in a study of cytomegalovirus exposure and HLA in healthy donors. The PCR ran on 60 Vbeta and 13 Jbeta primers. TCRdb's table, derived via immunoSEQ multiplex PCR, lists solely in-frame clones and lacks some. The data contain 130,000 to 150,000 clones, approximately 78% of them singletons. Specimen: PBMCs. The receptors stem from a man between 35 and 55 years old in good health and CMV-seropositive.

A single count supports this clone. The rearrangement joins TRBV5-4 to TRBJ2-1; a weak D match, TRBD2 (6 bases). Germline-derived CDR1 and CDR2 are SGHNT and YYREEE (reference sequence). The V end lost 4 bases, the J end lost 1 base, and 12 bases lay between the germline ends. CDR3 length: 15 amino acids. This CDR3 is CASSGDLPSYNEQFF. DNA for the CDR3: TGTGCCAGCAGCGGGGACTTGCCGTCCTACAATGAGCAGTTCTTC.

V usage is TRBV28 and J usage is TRBJ1-2, with 9 bases that match TRBD1. Looked up from germline, CDR1 is MDHEN and CDR2 is SYDVKM. The CDR3 loop spans 15 amino acids. With V trimmed by 8 bases and J by 4 bases, 11 bases remained unmatched. The CDR3 here is CASGKGGTGLYGYTF. As DNA, the CDR3 is TGTGCCAGCGGTAAAGGAGGGACAGGGCTCTATGGCTACACCTTC.

This clone has more than one count but fewer than ten. This sequence joins TRBV27 and TRBJ2-3, with D possibly being TRBD1 (6 bases). Looked up from germline, CDR1 is MNHEY and CDR2 is SMNVEV (reference sequence). The V end was cut by 5 bases, the J end by 2 bases, with 14 bases between. The CDR3 is made up of 15 amino acids. This chain's CDR3 is CASSPFDRITDTQYF. The CDR3 DNA reads TGTGCCAGCAGTCCGTTCGACAGGATCACAGATACGCAGTATTTT.

This clone came up once. The chain is built from TRBV7-3 and TRBJ2-1; 7 positions match TRBD1. V was pared by 5 bases and J by 6 bases, with 7 bases of the junction left unmatched. The CDR3 covers 14 residues. Germline assignment: CDR1 SGHTA and CDR2 FQGTGA. The CDR3 protein is CASSPETGTNEQFF. The DNA of the CDR3 is TGTGCCAGCAGCCCCGAGACAGGGACCAATGAGCAGTTCTTC.

The chain employs TRBV5-1 and TRBJ1-2; 9 bases fit TRBD1. The germline V gene encodes CDR1 SGHRS and CDR2 YFSETQ. CDR3 size: 15 residues. The V gene end was trimmed by 4 bases and the J gene end by 7 bases; junction bases not matched to a gene: 11. The CDR3 DNA follows: TGCGCCAGCAGCCAACCCGGGACAGGGCAGGTTGGCTACACCTTC. The encoded protein is CASSQPGTGQVGYTF.

The V gene is TRBV6-5, the J gene TRBJ2-5, with 9 bases that match TRBD1. The CDR3 contains 15 residues. CDR1 is MNHEY, CDR2 SVGAGI, per germline. J gave up 2 bases and V 4 bases, and 5 bases lay outside the gene matches. CDR3 protein: CASSSSGTGQETQYF. The CDR3 DNA reads as TGTGCCAGCAGTTCGTCCGGGACAGGGCAAGAGACCCAGTACTTC.

This sequence joins TRBV11-3 and TRBJ2-1, with 8 bases fitting TRBD1. The germline CDR1 and CDR2 sequences are SGHNT and YENEEA. J was trimmed by 1 base and V by 5 bases; bases with no gene match: 4. The CDR3 runs 15 residues. CDR3 protein: CASSAGQGSYNEQFF. The CDR3 DNA follows: TGTGCCAGCAGCGCAGGACAGGGTTCCTACAATGAGCAGTTCTTC.

This clone was detected a few times. The chain links TRBV20-1 to TRBJ1-2, with unresolved D. Deletions cut 8 bases from V and 4 bases from J, with 11 bases between. The CDR3 covers 11 residues. The germline V gene encodes CDR1 DFQATT and CDR2 SNEGSKA (reference sequence). CDR3: CSRSVAYGYTF. CDR3 nucleotides: TGCAGTCGATCAGTGGCCTATGGCTACACCTTC.

In its sample, this clone was seen a few times. The chain has TRBV27 and TRBJ2-3; 11 bases agree with TRBD2. The CDR3 sequence is 17 residues long. V shed 4 bases, J shed 2 bases, and the junction held 8 bases outside the gene matches. Germline values: CDR1 MNHEY, CDR2 SMNVEV (reference sequence). The CDR3 region is CASSSLTSGSFTDTQYF. The CDR3 bases are TGTGCCAGCAGTTCTCTTACTAGCGGGAGTTTCACAGATACGCAGTATTTT.

V usage is TRBV5-1 and J usage is TRBJ1-2; 7 bases fit TRBD1. Germline CDR1 reads SGHRS; CDR2 reads YFSETQ. This CDR3 region has 15 residues. The V and J ends lost 2 bases and 0 bases, in that order; junction bases with no gene match: 4. CDR3 protein: CASSLTGTANYGYTF. Written as DNA, the CDR3 is TGCGCCAGCAGCTTAACCGGGACAGCTAACTATGGCTACACCTTC.

V and J are TRBV28 and TRBJ1-1; 10 bases align to TRBD1. The trim removed 4 bases at V and 1 base at J, leaving 6 bases unmatched. From germline, CDR1 is MDHEN and CDR2 SYDVKM. The length of the CDR3 is 16 residues. The CDR3 bases are TGTGCCAGCAGTTCGGCGGGGACAGGGGAGAACACTGAAGCTTTCTTT. Translation: CASSSAGTGENTEAFF.

This sequence joins TRBV28 and TRBJ2-6; D is unclear. CDR3 length: 13 residues. From germline, CDR1 is MDHEN and CDR2 SYDVKM. V lost 8 bases and J 13 bases, leaving 18 bases between the germline ends. The CDR3 spells CASRPGSGLVLTF. The CDR3 nucleotides are TGTGCCAGCCGCCCTGGGTCAGGTCTTGTCCTGACTTTC.

This clone was observed a single time. The V call is TRBV18, the J call TRBJ1-4; D ambiguous. Per the germline V gene, CDR1 is KGHSH and CDR2 is LQKENI. The CDR3 is made up of 16 amino acids. The ends were cut back, 0 bases at V and 3 bases at J, with 11 bases in the middle. Here the CDR3 DNA reads TGTGCCAGCTCACCACCGCCCGGTGCGGCTAATGAAAAACTGTTTTTT. Translated, it gives CASSPPPGAANEKLFF.

This clone was counted only a few times. The chain is built from TRBV28 and TRBJ1-6; D ambiguous. The CDR3 has 13 amino acids. The V gene lost 6 bases and the J gene lost 5 bases, with 8 bases spanning the gap. CDR1 and CDR2 from the germline V gene are MDHEN and SYDVKM. The CDR3 DNA follows: TGTGCCAGCAGCTCACAAAATAATTCACCCCTCCACTTT. Amino acid sequence: CASSSQNNSPLHF.

J is TRBJ2-2 and V is TRBV9, with D hard to call. The CDR3 has 16 amino acids. The V gene's germline CDR1 is SGDLS and CDR2 YYNGEE. V was clipped by 4 bases and J by 1 base, with 14 bases between them. This CDR3 reads CASSSRSLGNTGELFF. CDR3 nucleotides: TGTGCCAGCAGCTCACGGTCCCTCGGGAACACCGGGGAGCTGTTTTTT.

This chain joins TRBV29-1 and TRBJ2-1; TRBD2 agrees at 8 bases. The CDR3 is 13 amino acids. Losses at the gene ends were 4 bases for V and 7 bases for J; bases not matched to a gene: 6. Per the germline V gene, CDR1 is SQVTM and CDR2 is ANQGSEA. The CDR3 sequence is CSVGPAGVNEQFF. CDR3 DNA sequence: TGCAGCGTTGGTCCAGCGGGAGTTAATGAGCAGTTCTTC.

This clone appeared once. V usage is TRBV2 and J usage is TRBJ1-2; 10 bases agree with TRBD1. This CDR3 comprises 15 residues. Unmatched junction bases numbered 6, after V lost 2 bases and J lost 6 bases. Germline loops: CDR1 SNHLY, CDR2 FYNNEI. CDR3 bases: TGTGCCAGCAGTGAATGGACAGGGGGAAACGATGGCTACACCTTC. This sequence encodes CASSEWTGGNDGYTF.

The count of this clone is one. This chain joins TRBV27 and TRBJ1-6, with 9 positions matching TRBD1. The CDR3 totals 16 residues. The germline V gene encodes CDR1 MNHEY and CDR2 SMNVEV (reference sequence). The junction had 7 bases not matched to a gene; V was cut back by 5 bases and J by 5 bases. CDR3 DNA sequence: TGTGCCAGCAGTAAAAAGGGACAGGGAAATAATTCACCCCTCCACTTT. Translation gives CASSKKGQGNNSPLHF.

The chain has TRBV6-6 and TRBJ2-5, with D perhaps TRBD2 (6 bases). Germline V gene data show CDR1 as MNHNY and CDR2 as SVGAGI (reference sequence). Between the trimmed V and J ends, which lost 7 bases and 5 bases, there was a span of 14 bases. This CDR3 comprises 13 residues. The CDR3 bases are TGTGCCAGCACCACCCGGGAGTCGGAGACCCAGTACTTC. Residues: CASTTRESETQYF.

V gene TRBV18 combines with J gene TRBJ1-1; a possible D gene is TRBD1 (5 bases). Trimming took off 5 bases at V and 8 bases at J, with 15 bases between the two ends. In germline, CDR1 is KGHSH, CDR2 LQKENI. CDR3 size: 13 residues. DNA of the CDR3: TGTGCCAGCTCAAGGCAGGAGAACAGGGAAGCTTTCTTT. Encoded protein: CASSRQENREAFF.

Comment on this clone: The junction differs from germline at one of its ends, possibly a read error. The rearrangement links TRBV7-9 to TRBJ1-1, with 7 bases identical to TRBD1. Looked up from germline, CDR1 is SEHNR and CDR2 is FQNEAQ (reference sequence). The CDR3 is 12 amino acids. For the CDR3, the DNA is TGTTCCAGCAGCCTAGGACAGGCGGATGCTTTCTTT. This gives the protein CSSSLGQADAFF.

The chain is built from TRBV9 and TRBJ1-3, with D tentatively TRBD1 (5 bases). V lost 4 bases and J 3 bases, leaving 11 bases between the germline ends. CDR3 size: 14 residues. In germline, CDR1 is SGDLS, CDR2 YYNGEE. The CDR3 spells CASSPGDLGNTIYF. The CDR3 bases are TGTGCCAGCAGCCCGGGGGACCTTGGAAACACCATATATTTT.

The rearrangement links TRBV5-1 to TRBJ1-1, with D possibly being TRBD1 (6 bases). The CDR3 has 13 amino acids. Trimming cost V 4 bases and J 5 bases, with 12 bases left between them. The germline V gene encodes CDR1 SGHRS and CDR2 YFSETQ. DNA for the CDR3: TGCGCCAGCAGCCCAGGGGAAAAGACTGAAGCTTTCTTT. Protein: CASSPGEKTEAFF.